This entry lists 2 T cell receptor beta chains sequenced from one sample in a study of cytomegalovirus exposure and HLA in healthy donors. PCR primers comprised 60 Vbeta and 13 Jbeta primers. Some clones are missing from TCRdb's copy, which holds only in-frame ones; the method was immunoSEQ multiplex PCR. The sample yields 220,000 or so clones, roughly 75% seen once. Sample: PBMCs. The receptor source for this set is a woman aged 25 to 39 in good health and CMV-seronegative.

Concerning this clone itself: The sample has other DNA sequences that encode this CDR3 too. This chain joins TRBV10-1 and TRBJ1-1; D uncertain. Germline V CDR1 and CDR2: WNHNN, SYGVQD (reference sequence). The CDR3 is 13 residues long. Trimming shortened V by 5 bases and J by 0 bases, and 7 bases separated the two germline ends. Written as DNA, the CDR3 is TGCGCCAGCAGTTCTGGCCTGAACACTGAAGCTTTCTTT. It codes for CASSSGLNTEAFF.

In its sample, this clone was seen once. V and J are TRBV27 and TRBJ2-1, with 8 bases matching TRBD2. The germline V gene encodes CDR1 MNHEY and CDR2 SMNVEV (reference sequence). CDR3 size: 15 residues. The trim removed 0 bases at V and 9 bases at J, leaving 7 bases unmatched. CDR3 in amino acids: CASSLSGTRVAEQFF. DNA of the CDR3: TGTGCCAGCAGTTTATCGGGGACTAGGGTGGCTGAGCAGTTCTTC.